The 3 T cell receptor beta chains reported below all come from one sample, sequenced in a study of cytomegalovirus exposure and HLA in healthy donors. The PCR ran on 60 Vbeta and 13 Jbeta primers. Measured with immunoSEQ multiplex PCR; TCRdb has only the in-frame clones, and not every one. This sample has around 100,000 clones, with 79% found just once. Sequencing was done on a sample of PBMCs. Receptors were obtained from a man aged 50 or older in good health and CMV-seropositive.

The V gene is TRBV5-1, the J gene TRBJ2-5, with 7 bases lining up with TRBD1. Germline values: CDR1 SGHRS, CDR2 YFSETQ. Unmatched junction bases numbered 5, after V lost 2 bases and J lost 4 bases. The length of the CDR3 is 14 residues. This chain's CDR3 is CASSFSSGGETQYF. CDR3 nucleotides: TGCGCCAGCAGCTTTAGTTCAGGGGGAGAGACCCAGTACTTC. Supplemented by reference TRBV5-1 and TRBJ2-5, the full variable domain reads KAGVTQTPRYLIKTRGQQVTLSCSPISGHRSVSWYQQTPGQGLQFLFEYFSETQRNKGNFPGRFSGRQFSNSRSEMNVSTLELGDSALYLCASSFSSGGETQYFGPGTRLLVL.

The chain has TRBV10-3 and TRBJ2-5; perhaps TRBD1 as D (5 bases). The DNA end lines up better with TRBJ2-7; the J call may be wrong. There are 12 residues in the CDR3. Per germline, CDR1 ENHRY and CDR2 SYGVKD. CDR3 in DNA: TGTGCCATCAGTGAGGACAGCTACGAGCAGTACTTC. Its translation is CAISEDSYEQYF.

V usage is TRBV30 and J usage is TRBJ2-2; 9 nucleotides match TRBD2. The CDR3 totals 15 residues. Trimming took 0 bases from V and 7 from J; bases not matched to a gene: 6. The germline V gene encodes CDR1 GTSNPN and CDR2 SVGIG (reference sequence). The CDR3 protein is CAWSVRASGDGELFF. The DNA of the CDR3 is TGTGCCTGGAGTGTACGGGCTAGCGGGGACGGGGAGCTGTTTTTT.